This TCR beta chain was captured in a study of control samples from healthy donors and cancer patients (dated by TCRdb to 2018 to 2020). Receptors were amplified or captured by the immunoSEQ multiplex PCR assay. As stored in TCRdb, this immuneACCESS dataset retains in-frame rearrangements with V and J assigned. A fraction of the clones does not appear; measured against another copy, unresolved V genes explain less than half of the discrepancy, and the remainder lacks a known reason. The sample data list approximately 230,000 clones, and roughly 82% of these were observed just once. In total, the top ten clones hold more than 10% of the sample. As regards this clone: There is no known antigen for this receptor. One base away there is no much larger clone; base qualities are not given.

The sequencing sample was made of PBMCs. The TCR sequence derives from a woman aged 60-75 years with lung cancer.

The DNA reads as follows: TGTGCCAGCAGAAGTAGCAATCAGCCCCAGCATTTT. It codes for CASRSSNQPQHF. This chain joins TRBV27 to TRBJ1-5, with the D gene call left open. Cut back by 6 bases and 0 bases, the V and J ends lie 3 bases apart. CDR3 length: 12 amino acids, cysteine to phenylalanine. Here the CDR3 DNA is all that survives: 36 bases in frame from base 1. The germline V gene (reference sequence) supplies CDR1 MNHEY and CDR2 SMNVEV.